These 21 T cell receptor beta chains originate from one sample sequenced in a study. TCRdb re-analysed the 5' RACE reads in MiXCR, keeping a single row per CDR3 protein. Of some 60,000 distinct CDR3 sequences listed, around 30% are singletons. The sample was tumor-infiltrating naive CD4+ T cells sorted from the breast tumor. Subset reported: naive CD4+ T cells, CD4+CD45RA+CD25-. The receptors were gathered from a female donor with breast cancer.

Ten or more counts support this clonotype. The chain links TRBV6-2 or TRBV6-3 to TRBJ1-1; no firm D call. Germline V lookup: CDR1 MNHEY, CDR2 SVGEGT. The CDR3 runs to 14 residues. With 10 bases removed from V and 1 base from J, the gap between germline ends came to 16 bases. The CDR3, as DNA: TGTGCCACCTCCCTAATTGGTGGGAACACTGAAGCTTTCTTT. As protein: CATSLIGGNTEAFF.

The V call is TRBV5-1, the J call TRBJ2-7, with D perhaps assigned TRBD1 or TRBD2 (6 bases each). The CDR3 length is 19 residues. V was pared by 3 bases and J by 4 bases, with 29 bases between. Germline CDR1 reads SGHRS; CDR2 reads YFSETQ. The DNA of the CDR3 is TGCGCCAGCAGCTCGGGGATATCCGGGGGAGCAGGGGCTTTTTACGAGCAGTACTTC. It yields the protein CASSSGISGGAGAFYEQYF.

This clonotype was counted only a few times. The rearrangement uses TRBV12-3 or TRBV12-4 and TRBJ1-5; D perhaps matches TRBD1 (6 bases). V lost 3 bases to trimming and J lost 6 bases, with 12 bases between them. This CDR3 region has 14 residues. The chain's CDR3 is CASSLGGPGQPQHF. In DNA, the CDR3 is TGTGCCAGCAGTTTGGGGGGGCCGGGTCAGCCCCAGCATTTT.

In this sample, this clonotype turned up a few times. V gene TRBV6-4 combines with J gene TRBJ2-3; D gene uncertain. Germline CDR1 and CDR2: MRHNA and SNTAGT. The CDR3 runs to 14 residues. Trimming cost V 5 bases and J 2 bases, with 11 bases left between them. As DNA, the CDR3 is TGTGCCAGCAGTCGTTCCTTAAACACAGATACGCAGTATTTT. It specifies CASSRSLNTDTQYF.

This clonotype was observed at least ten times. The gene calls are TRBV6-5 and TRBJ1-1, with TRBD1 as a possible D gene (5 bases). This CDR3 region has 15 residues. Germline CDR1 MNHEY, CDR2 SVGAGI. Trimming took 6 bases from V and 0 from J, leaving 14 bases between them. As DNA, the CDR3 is TGTGCCAGCAGATCCGTAGGGGCCTTGAACACTGAAGCTTTCTTT. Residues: CASRSVGALNTEAFF.

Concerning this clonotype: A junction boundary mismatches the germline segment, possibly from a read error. CDR3 amino acids: CASSFGWRAYNEQFF. In DNA, the CDR3 is TGCGCCAGCAGCTTTGGCTGGAGGGCCTACAATGAGCAGTTCTTC. The gene calls are TRBV7-2 and TRBJ2-1; a possible D gene is TRBD2 (6 bases). The CDR3 loop spans 15 amino acids. Germline assignment: CDR1 SGHTA and CDR2 FQGNSA.

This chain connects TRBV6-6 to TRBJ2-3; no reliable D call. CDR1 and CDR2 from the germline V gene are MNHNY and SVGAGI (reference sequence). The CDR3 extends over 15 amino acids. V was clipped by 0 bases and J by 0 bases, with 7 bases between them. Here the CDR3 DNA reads TGTGCCAGCAGTTACTCGGGCAGGAGCACAGATACGCAGTATTTT. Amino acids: CASSYSGRSTDTQYF.

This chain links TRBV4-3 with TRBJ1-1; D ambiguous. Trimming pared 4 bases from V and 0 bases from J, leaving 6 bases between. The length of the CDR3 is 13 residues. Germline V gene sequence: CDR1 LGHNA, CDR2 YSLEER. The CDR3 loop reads CASSPDMNTEAFF. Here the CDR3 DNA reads TGCGCCAGCAGCCCTGATATGAACACTGAAGCTTTCTTT.

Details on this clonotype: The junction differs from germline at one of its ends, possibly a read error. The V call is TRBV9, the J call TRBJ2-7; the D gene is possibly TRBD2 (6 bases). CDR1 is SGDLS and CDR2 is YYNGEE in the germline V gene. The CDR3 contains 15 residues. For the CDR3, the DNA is TGTGCCAGCAGCGTAGATGCGGGAACTACCTACGTGCAGTACTTC. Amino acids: CASSVDAGTTYVQYF.

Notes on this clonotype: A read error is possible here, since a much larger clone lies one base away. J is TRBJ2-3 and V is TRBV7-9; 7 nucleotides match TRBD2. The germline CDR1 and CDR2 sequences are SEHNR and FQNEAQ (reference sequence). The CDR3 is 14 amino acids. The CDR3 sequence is CTSSGSGRTDTQYF. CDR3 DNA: TGTACCAGCAGCGGTAGCGGGCGCACAGATACGCAGTATTTT.

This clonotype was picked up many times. The DNA of the CDR3 is TGTGCCAGCAGCTTAGAACGGACTAGCGGGGGAAATGAGCAGTTCTTC. Translated, it gives CASSLERTSGGNEQFF. The chain is built from TRBV7-9 and TRBJ2-1; 13 bases are a match to TRBD2. Trimming removed 1 base from V and 7 bases from J; junction bases left unmatched: 4. The germline gives CDR1 SEHNR, CDR2 FQNEAQ (reference sequence). The CDR3 loop spans 16 amino acids.

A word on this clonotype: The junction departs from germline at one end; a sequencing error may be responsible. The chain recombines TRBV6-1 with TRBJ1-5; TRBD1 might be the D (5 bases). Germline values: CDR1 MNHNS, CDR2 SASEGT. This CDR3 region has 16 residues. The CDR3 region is CANSPQAHLGNQPQHF. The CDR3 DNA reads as TGTGCCAACAGTCCACAGGCGCACCTTGGCAATCAGCCCCAGCATTTC.

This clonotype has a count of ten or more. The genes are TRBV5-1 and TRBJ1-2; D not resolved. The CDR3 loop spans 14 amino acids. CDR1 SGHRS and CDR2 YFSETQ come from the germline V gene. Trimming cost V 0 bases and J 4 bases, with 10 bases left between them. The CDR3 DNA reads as TGCGCCAGCAGCTTGGAGGGCCTGGCCTATGGCTACACCTTC. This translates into CASSLEGLAYGYTF.

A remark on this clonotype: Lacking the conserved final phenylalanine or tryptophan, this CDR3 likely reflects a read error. The CDR3 region has the DNA TGCAGCGTTGATGCGAACCGGGAGCTGTTTCTT. Encoded protein: CSVDANRELFL. The chain links TRBV29-1 to TRBJ2-2, with D unclear. The CDR3 consists of 11 residues. Trimming stripped 3 bases from V and 9 bases from J, with 8 bases between. CDR1 is SQVTM, CDR2 ANQGSEA, per germline.

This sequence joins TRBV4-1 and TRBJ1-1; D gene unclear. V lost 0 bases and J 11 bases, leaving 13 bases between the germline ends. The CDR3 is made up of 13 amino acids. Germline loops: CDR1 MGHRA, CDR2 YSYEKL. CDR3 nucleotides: TGCGCCAGCAGCCAAGATTTCTGGGGTGGCGCTTTCTTT. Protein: CASSQDFWGGAFF.

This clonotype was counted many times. The CDR3 sequence: CATSDPSRGTGELFF. The CDR3 DNA follows: TGTGCCACCAGTGATCCCAGCCGGGGGACCGGGGAGCTGTTTTTT. The V call is TRBV24-1, the J call TRBJ2-2; D is perhaps TRBD2 (6 bases). Looked up from germline, CDR1 is KGHDR and CDR2 is SFDVKD. V was clipped by 3 bases and J by 5 bases, with 12 bases between them. The CDR3 is 15 amino acids.

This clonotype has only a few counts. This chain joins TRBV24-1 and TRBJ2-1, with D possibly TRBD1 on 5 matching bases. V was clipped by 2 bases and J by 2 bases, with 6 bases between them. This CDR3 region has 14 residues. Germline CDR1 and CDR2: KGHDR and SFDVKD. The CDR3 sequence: CATSDSDTYNEQFF. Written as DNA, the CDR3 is TGTGCCACCAGTGATTCGGACACCTACAATGAGCAGTTCTTC.

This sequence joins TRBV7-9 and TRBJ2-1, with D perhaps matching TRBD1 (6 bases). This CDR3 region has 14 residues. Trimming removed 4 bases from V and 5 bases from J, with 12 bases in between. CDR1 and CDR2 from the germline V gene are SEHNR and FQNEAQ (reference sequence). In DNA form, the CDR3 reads TGTGCCAGCAGCTGGGACATTACACACAATGAGCAGTTCTTC. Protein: CASSWDITHNEQFF.

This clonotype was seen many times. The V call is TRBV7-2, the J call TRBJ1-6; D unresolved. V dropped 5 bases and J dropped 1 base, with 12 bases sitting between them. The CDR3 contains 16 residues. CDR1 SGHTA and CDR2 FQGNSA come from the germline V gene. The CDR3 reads CASSNRQESYNSPLHF. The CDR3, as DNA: TGTGCCAGCAGCAACCGGCAAGAGTCCTATAATTCACCCCTCCACTTT.

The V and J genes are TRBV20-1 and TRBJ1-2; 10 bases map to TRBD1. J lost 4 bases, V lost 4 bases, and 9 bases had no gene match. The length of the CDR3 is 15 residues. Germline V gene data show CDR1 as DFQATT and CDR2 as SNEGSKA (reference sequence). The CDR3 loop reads CSAKAGTGDVYGYTF. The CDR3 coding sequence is TGCAGTGCTAAAGCCGGGACAGGGGATGTCTATGGCTACACCTTC.

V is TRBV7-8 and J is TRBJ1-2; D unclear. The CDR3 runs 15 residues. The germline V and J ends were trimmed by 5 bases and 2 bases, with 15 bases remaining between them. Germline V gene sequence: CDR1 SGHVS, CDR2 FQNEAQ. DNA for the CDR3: TGTGCCAGCAGCCCTAACATGTTAGGGAACTATGGCTACACCTTC. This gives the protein CASSPNMLGNYGYTF. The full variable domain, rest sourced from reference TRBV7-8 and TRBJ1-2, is GAGVSQSPRYKVAKRGQDVALRCDPISGHVSLFWYQQALGQGPEFLTYFQNEAQLDKSGLPSDRFFAERPEGSVSTLKIQRTQQEDSAVYLCASSPNMLGNYGYTFGSGTRLTVV.